Listed here are 3 T cell receptor beta chains from one sample, sequenced in a study of lymphopenia after photon versus proton radiotherapy. This table comes from immunoSEQ multiplex PCR, and its TCRdb copy is limited to in-frame clones, with some not included. The sample carries roughly 8,300 clones, around 88% recorded once. Sequencing was performed on peripheral blood, taken from a patient treated with photon-based radiotherapy. The source of these receptors is an older man with cholangiocarcinoma.

This rearrangement joins TRBV2 to TRBJ1-2; D ambiguous. Germline V CDR1 and CDR2: SNHLY, FYNNEI. The CDR3 consists of 14 residues. Deletions cut 5 bases from V and 4 bases from J, with 14 bases between. The DNA for the CDR3 is TGTGCCAGCAGTCCCGACCTAAAGGGCTATGGCTACACCTTC. Translated: CASSPDLKGYGYTF.

The rearrangement joins TRBV28 to TRBJ1-6; TRBD1 matches at 8 bases. The J segment lost 8 bases and the V segment lost 6 bases, leaving 12 bases of the junction unmatched. Per the germline V gene, CDR1 is MDHEN and CDR2 is SYDVKM. The CDR3 is made up of 16 amino acids. In nucleotides, the CDR3 is TGTGCCAGCAGGTCGACAGGGGCCTCCTCCGATTCACCCCTCCACTTT. As protein: CASRSTGASSDSPLHF.

The J gene is TRBJ1-2, the V gene TRBV19; a possible D gene is TRBD1 (5 bases). CDR1 is LNHDA, CDR2 SQIVND, per germline (reference sequence). This CDR3 spans 12 amino acids. V was cut by 6 bases and J by 7 bases, with 12 bases left in between. CDR3 sequence: CASSRGEGGYTF. CDR3 nucleotide sequence: TGTGCCAGTAGCCGAGGGGAGGGTGGCTACACCTTC. Using reference TRBV19 and TRBJ1-2 for the parts outside the CDR3, the full variable domain is DGGITQSPKYLFRKEGQNVTLSCEQNLNHDAMYWYRQDPGQGLRLIYYSQIVNDFQKGDIAEGYSVSREKKESFPLTVTSAQKNPTAFYLCASSRGEGGYTFGSGTRLTVV.